This T cell receptor beta chain was captured in a study of shared clonotypes between healthy human individuals. This clone has more than one count but fewer than ten. What it binds is unknown. This CDR3 has 14 amino acids. Germline V lookup: CDR1 LGHNA, CDR2 YNFKEQ. Trimming took 2 bases from V and 5 from J, leaving 13 bases between them. Those who donated, Caucasian adults without exception, all lived in Nashville, Tennessee. Researchers reported that CD8 memory united CD45RO+ cells with CCR7-negative CD45RA+ TemRA cells. Measured with immunoSEQ multiplex PCR; TCRdb has only the in-frame clones, and not every one. The table records about 120,000 clones, 68% of them present only once. General study findings and limits: For sorted subsets, rarefaction showed incomplete sequencing despite large depth. Relative to their counterparts shared across all four donors, non-shared clonotypes exhibited diminished generation probabilities.

The V gene is TRBV4-2, the J gene TRBJ2-7; maybe TRBD1 (5 bases). Sequenced material: memory CD8+ T cells sorted from blood. Subset reported: CD45RO+ cells pooled with CCR7-negative TemRA cells. The clonotype was recovered from a woman aged 30 to 39 in good health. For the CDR3, the DNA is TGTGCCAGCAGCCAACTAAGACAGTACGACGAGCAGTACTTC. Amino acids: CASSQLRQYDEQYF.